Listed below are T cell receptor beta chains from one sample, sequenced in a study of spatial heterogeneity in lung cancer. TCRdb reprocessed the 5' RACE reads via MiXCR and lists one record per CDR3 protein. This sample has 40,000 to 50,000 distinct CDR3 sequences, with roughly a tenth found just once. The source was PBMCs, collected at follow-up. These receptors originate from a female donor with early-stage non-small cell lung cancer. The CDR3 runs from the conserved cysteine through the conserved F or W. Each record gives: CDR3 protein, CDR3 DNA, J gene, D gene, clone size, V gene. A D gene is named only where the DNA matches it firmly. The size field is filled for only some rows; it gives once, few, many or a size class.

CDR3aa: CSAEGQGEAFF; CDR3nt: TGCAGCGCCGAGGGCCAGGGGGAAGCTTTCTTT; j_gene: TRBJ1-1; d_gene: .; abundance: .; v_gene: TRBV29-1
CDR3aa: CASSSTATYNEQFF; CDR3nt: TGCGCCAGCAGCTCGACAGCAACCTACAATGAGCAGTTCTTC; j_gene: TRBJ2-1; d_gene: .; abundance: many; v_gene: TRBV5-1
CDR3aa: CASSPSGGHYEQYF; CDR3nt: TGTGCCAGCAGCCCCTCGGGAGGGCACTACGAGCAGTACTTC; j_gene: TRBJ2-7; d_gene: TRBD2; abundance: .; v_gene: TRBV9
CDR3aa: CSARVGQGGSLTGELFF; CDR3nt: TGCAGTGCTAGAGTCGGACAGGGAGGGTCCCTGACCGGGGAGCTGTTTTTT; j_gene: TRBJ2-2; d_gene: .; abundance: .; v_gene: TRBV20-1
CDR3aa: CASSWGAGELFF; CDR3nt: TGTGCCAGCAGCTGGGGAGCCGGGGAGCTGTTTTTT; j_gene: TRBJ2-2; d_gene: .; abundance: .; v_gene: TRBV5-6
CDR3aa: CAISDVLKGYGYTF; CDR3nt: TGTGCCATCAGTGACGTGCTTAAGGGCTATGGCTACACCTTC; j_gene: TRBJ1-2; d_gene: .; abundance: .; v_gene: TRBV10-3
CDR3aa: CASSLSPGYEQYF; CDR3nt: TGTGCCAGCAGTTTATCCCCAGGCTACGAGCAGTACTTC; j_gene: TRBJ2-7; d_gene: .; abundance: .; v_gene: TRBV28
CDR3aa: CASSFAGGRFLSYEQYF; CDR3nt: TGTGCCAGCAGCTTCGCCGGGGGCAGGTTTCTTTCCTACGAGCAGTACTTC; j_gene: TRBJ2-7; d_gene: .; abundance: .; v_gene: TRBV5-6
CDR3aa: CAWSTGQGSSYTF; CDR3nt: TGTGCCTGGAGTACCGGACAGGGAAGTAGCTACACCTTC; j_gene: TRBJ1-2; d_gene: TRBD1; abundance: .; v_gene: TRBV30
CDR3aa: CASSIVGVDIQYF; CDR3nt: TGTGCCAGTAGTATAGTAGGGGTGGACATTCAGTACTTC; j_gene: TRBJ2-4; d_gene: .; abundance: .; v_gene: TRBV19
CDR3aa: CASSSQSVEQYF; CDR3nt: TGTGCCAGCAGCTCACAATCAGTCGAGCAGTACTTC; j_gene: TRBJ2-7; d_gene: .; abundance: .; v_gene: TRBV7-6
CDR3aa: CASSLGGGAGTGELFF; CDR3nt: TGTGCCAGCAGTTTGGGTGGGGGGGCTGGAACCGGGGAGCTGTTTTTT; j_gene: TRBJ2-2; d_gene: .; abundance: few; v_gene: TRBV12-3/TRBV12-4
CDR3aa: CASSEAGGLDSPLHF; CDR3nt: TGTGCCAGCAGTGAAGCTGGAGGGCTAGATTCACCCCTCCACTTT; j_gene: TRBJ1-6; d_gene: .; abundance: .; v_gene: TRBV6-1
CDR3aa: CSASSVVTDTQYF; CDR3nt: TGCAGTGCTAGTTCGGTAGTCACAGATACGCAGTATTTT; j_gene: TRBJ2-3; d_gene: .; abundance: few; v_gene: TRBV20-1
CDR3aa: CASISRGESNSPLHF; CDR3nt: TGTGCCAGCATTTCGCGCGGGGAAAGCAATTCACCCCTCCACTTT; j_gene: TRBJ1-6; d_gene: .; abundance: many; v_gene: TRBV6-6
CDR3aa: CASSESGGPSYEQYF; CDR3nt: TGTGCCAGCAGTGAAAGCGGGGGTCCCTCCTACGAGCAGTACTTC; j_gene: TRBJ2-7; d_gene: TRBD2; abundance: .; v_gene: TRBV2
CDR3aa: CASIQEGQGCTEAFF; CDR3nt: TGCGCCAGCATCCAGGAGGGACAGGGCTGCACTGAAGCTTTCTTT; j_gene: TRBJ1-1; d_gene: TRBD1; abundance: few; v_gene: TRBV4-3
CDR3aa: CASSSSGENEQFF; CDR3nt: TGTGCCAGCAGCTCGTCAGGGGAGAATGAGCAGTTCTTC; j_gene: TRBJ2-1; d_gene: .; abundance: many; v_gene: TRBV3-1
CDR3aa: CASSLISGGAYNEQFF; CDR3nt: TGCGCCAGCAGCTTGATCAGCGGGGGGGCATACAATGAGCAGTTCTTC; j_gene: TRBJ2-1; d_gene: TRBD2; abundance: few; v_gene: TRBV5-1
CDR3aa: CSARVVRRVNYGYTF; CDR3nt: TGCAGTGCTAGAGTCGTACGCAGGGTTAACTATGGCTACACCTTC; j_gene: TRBJ1-2; d_gene: .; abundance: few; v_gene: TRBV20-1
CDR3aa: CSASAGTSGGAWELFF; CDR3nt: TGCAGTGCTAGTGCCGGGACTAGCGGGGGGGCTTGGGAGCTGTTTTTT; j_gene: TRBJ2-2; d_gene: TRBD2; abundance: many; v_gene: TRBV20-1
CDR3aa: CASSEVDRVGYGYTF; CDR3nt: TGTGCCAGCAGCGAGGTGGACCGGGTCGGTTATGGCTACACCTTC; j_gene: TRBJ1-2; d_gene: .; abundance: many; v_gene: TRBV9
CDR3aa: CAISESGILDSKYEQYF; CDR3nt: TGTGCCATCAGTGAGTCTGGGATCTTGGACAGTAAGTACGAGCAGTACTTC; j_gene: TRBJ2-7; d_gene: .; abundance: many; v_gene: TRBV10-3
CDR3aa: CASRAKGASTNEKLFF; CDR3nt: TGTGCCAGCCGTGCAAAGGGGGCATCAACTAATGAAAAACTGTTTTTT; j_gene: TRBJ1-4; d_gene: TRBD1; abundance: .; v_gene: TRBV12-3/TRBV12-4
CDR3aa: CASSQGIYGYTF; CDR3nt: TGCGCCAGCAGCCAAGGCATCTATGGCTACACCTTC; j_gene: TRBJ1-2; d_gene: .; abundance: many; v_gene: TRBV4-1
CDR3aa: CASSLSGAGQGSYEQYF; CDR3nt: TGTGCCAGCAGCTTATCTGGGGCAGGACAGGGATCCTACGAGCAGTACTTC; j_gene: TRBJ2-7; d_gene: TRBD1; abundance: medium-sized; v_gene: TRBV7-6
CDR3aa: CASSHLLRGQQETQYF; CDR3nt: TGCGCCAGCAGCCACTTACTTCGGGGACAGCAAGAGACCCAGTACTTC; j_gene: TRBJ2-5; d_gene: TRBD1; abundance: few; v_gene: TRBV4-1
CDR3aa: CATSEQGASNEQFF; CDR3nt: TGTGCCACCAGTGAACAGGGGGCGTCAAATGAGCAGTTCTTC; j_gene: TRBJ2-1; d_gene: TRBD1; abundance: .; v_gene: TRBV24-1
CDR3aa: CASSFGTSGFYEQYF; CDR3nt: TGTGCCAGCAGCTTTGGGACTAGCGGGTTCTACGAGCAGTACTTC; j_gene: TRBJ2-7; d_gene: TRBD2; abundance: many; v_gene: TRBV7-8